This TCR beta chain is drawn from a study of blood T cell repertoires in COVID-19. Whole-study context: Sites in the United States, Italy and Spain provided acute and convalescent COVID-19 samples.

Methods used by the authors: The assay estimated nucleated cells by amplifying reference gene primers. Some clones are missing from TCRdb's copy, which holds only in-frame ones; the method was immunoSEQ multiplex PCR. D and trimming were read from the DNA, whereas the V and J calls and clone size are those reported in that table. The top ten clones hold about 4.8% of a sample with approximately 400,000 clones, 80% to 85% of them seen once. V lost 5 bases to trimming and J lost 0 bases, with 14 bases between them. Germline V CDR1 and CDR2: SGHTA, FQGTGA. The CDR3 extends over 16 amino acids. Cohorts were determined from participant-reported clinical history. Donors in Cohort 3 counted as recovered after two negative PCRs, clearance, or symptom resolution.

This clonotype was obtained from a woman between 50 and 59 years old who had recovered from COVID-19. The V call is TRBV7-3, the J call TRBJ2-1, with a tentative D call TRBD2 (6 bases). Sequences were obtained from PBMCs or T cells enriched from blood (not recorded which). Here the CDR3 reads CASSPPGGSSYNEQFF. Written as DNA, the CDR3 is TGTGCCAGCAGCCCTCCTGGGGGGAGCTCCTACAATGAGCAGTTCTTC.